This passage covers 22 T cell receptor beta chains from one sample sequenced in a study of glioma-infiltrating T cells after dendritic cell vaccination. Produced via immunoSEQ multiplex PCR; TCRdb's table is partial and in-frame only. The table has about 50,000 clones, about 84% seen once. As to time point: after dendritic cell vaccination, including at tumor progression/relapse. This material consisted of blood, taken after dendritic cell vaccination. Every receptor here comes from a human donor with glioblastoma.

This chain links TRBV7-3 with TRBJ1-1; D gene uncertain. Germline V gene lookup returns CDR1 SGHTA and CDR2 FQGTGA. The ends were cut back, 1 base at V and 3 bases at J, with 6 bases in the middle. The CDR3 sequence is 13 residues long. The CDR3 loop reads CASSLMRDTEAFF. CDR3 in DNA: TGTGCCAGCAGCTTAATGAGGGACACTGAAGCTTTCTTT.

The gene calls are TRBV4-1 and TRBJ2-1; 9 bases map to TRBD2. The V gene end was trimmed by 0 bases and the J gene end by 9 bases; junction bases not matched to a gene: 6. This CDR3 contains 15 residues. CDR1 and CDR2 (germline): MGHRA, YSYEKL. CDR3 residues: CASSQDPLAGSEQFF. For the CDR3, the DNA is TGCGCCAGCAGCCAAGATCCCCTAGCGGGGTCTGAGCAGTTCTTC.

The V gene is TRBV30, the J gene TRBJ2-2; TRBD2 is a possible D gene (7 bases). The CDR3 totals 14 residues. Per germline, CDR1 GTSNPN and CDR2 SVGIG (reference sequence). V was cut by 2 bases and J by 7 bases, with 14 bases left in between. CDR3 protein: CAWSSRGADGELFF. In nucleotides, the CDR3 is TGTGCCTGGAGTTCCCGGGGGGCGGACGGGGAGCTGTTTTTT.

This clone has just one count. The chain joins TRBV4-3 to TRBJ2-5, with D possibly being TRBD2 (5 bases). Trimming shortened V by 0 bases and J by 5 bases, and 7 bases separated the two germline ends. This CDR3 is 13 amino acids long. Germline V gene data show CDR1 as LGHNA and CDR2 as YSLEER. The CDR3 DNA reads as TGCGCCAGCAGCCAAGATAAGCGGGAGACCCAGTACTTC. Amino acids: CASSQDKRETQYF.

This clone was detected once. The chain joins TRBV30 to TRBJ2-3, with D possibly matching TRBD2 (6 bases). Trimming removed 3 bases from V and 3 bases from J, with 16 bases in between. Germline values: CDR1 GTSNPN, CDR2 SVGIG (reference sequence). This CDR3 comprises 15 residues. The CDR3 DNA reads TGTGCCTGGAGGGCCTGGCGGGGTGGTACAGATACGCAGTATTTT. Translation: CAWRAWRGGTDTQYF.

CDR3: CASSVAVNTEAFF. The CDR3 DNA follows: TGTGCCAGCAGTGTCGCAGTAAACACTGAAGCTTTCTTT. V is TRBV25-1 and J is TRBJ1-1; D is unclear. In germline, CDR1 is MGHDK, CDR2 SYGVNS. This CDR3 is 13 amino acids long. Deletions cut 4 bases from V and 2 bases from J, with 8 bases between.

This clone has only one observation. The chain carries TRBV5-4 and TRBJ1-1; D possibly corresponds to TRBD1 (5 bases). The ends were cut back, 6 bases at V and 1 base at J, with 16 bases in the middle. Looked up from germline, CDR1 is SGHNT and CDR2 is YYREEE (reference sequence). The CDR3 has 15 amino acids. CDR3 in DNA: TGTGCCAGCAAACCAGGGCCGTGGGCGAACACTGAAGCTTTCTTT. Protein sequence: CASKPGPWANTEAFF.

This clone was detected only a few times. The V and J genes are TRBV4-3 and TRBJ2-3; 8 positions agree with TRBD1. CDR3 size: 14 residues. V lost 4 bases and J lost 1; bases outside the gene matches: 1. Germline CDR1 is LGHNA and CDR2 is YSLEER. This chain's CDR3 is CASSLGQGTDTQYF. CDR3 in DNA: TGCGCCAGCAGCCTGGGACAGGGCACAGATACGCAGTATTTT.

The CDR3 DNA follows: TGTGCCAGCTCAGTCGGACAGGGCCAAGAGACCCAGTACTTC. As protein: CASSVGQGQETQYF. The chain employs TRBV18 and TRBJ2-5, with 8 bases matching TRBD1. Germline-derived CDR1 and CDR2 are KGHSH and LQKENI. This CDR3 has 14 residues. With 5 bases clipped from V and 1 base from J, the junction kept 3 bases outside the gene matches.

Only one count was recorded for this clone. The CDR3 nucleotides are TGTGCCAGCAGGTCCGAGGGAGGCAATCAGCCCCAGCATTTT. Translating it yields CASRSEGGNQPQHF. The J gene is TRBJ1-5, the V gene TRBV2, with D unclear. The CDR3 runs 14 residues. CDR1 SNHLY and CDR2 FYNNEI come from the germline V gene. V was pared by 6 bases and J by 2 bases, with 11 bases between. Looking up the rest from reference TRBV2 and TRBJ1-5 gives the full variable domain: EPEVTQTPSHQVTQMGQEVILRCVPISNHLYFYWYRQILGQKVEFLVSFYNNEISEKSEIFDDQFSVERPDGSNFTLKIRSTKLEDSAMYFCASRSEGGNQPQHFGDGTRLSIL.

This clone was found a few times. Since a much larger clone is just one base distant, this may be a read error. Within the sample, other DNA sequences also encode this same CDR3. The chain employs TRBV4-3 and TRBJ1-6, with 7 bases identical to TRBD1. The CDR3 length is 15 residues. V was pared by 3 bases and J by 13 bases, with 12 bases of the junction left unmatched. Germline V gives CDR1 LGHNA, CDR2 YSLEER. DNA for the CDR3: TGCGCCAGCAGCCAGTCGAGGGGGCTGGGTTCCCCCCTCCACTTT. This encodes CASSQSRGLGSPLHF.

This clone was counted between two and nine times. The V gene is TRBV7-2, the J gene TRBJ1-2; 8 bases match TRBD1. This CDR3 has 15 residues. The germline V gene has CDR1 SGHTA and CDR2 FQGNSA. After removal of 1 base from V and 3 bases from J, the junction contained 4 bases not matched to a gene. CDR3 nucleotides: TGTGCCAGCAGCTTAGTGGCAGGGGGCGACTATGGCTACACCTTC. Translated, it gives CASSLVAGGDYGYTF.

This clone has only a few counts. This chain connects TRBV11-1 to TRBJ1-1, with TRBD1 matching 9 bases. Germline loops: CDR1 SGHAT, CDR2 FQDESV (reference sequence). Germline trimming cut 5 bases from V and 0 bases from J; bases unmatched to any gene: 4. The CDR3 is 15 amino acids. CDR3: CASSGRDRVNTEAFF. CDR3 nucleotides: TGTGCCAGCAGCGGGAGGGACAGGGTGAACACTGAAGCTTTCTTT.

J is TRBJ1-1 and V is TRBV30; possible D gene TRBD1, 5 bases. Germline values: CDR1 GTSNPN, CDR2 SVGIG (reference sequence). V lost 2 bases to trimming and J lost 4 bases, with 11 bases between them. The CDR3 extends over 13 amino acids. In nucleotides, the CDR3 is TGTGCCTGGAGTAAAGACAGAGGCACTGAAGCTTTCTTT. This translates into CAWSKDRGTEAFF. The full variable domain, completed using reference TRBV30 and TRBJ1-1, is SQTIHQWPATLVQPVGSPLSLECTVEGTSNPNLYWYRQAAGRGLQLLFYSVGIGQISSEVPQNLSASRPQDRQFILSSKKLLLSDSGFYLCAWSKDRGTEAFFGQGTRLTVV.

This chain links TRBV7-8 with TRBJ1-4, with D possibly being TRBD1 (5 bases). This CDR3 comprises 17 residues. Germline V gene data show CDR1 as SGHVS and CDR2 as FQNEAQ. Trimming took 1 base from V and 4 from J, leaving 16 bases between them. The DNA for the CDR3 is TGTGCCAGCAGCTTAGAGGTGGGGGGTCAGAGTAATGAAAAACTGTTTTTT. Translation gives CASSLEVGGQSNEKLFF.

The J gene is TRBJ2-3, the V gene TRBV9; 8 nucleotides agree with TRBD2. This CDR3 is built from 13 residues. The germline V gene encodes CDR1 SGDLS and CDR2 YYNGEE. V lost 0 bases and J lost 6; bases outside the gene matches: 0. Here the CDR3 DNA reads TGTGCCAGCAGCGTAGCTAGCGGGGATACGCAGTATTTT. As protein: CASSVASGDTQYF.

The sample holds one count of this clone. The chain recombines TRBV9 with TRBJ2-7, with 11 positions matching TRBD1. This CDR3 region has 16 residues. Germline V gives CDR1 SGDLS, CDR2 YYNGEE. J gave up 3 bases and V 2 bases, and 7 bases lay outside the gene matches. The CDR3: CASSVAGQGGVYEQYF. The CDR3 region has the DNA TGTGCCAGCAGCGTGGCGGGACAGGGGGGCGTCTACGAGCAGTACTTC.

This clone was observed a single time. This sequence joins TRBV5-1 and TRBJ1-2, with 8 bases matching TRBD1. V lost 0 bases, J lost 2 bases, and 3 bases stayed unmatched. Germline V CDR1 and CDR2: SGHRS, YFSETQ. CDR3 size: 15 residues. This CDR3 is CASSLGQGRNYGYTF. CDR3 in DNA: TGCGCCAGCAGCTTGGGACAGGGGCGGAACTATGGCTACACCTTC.

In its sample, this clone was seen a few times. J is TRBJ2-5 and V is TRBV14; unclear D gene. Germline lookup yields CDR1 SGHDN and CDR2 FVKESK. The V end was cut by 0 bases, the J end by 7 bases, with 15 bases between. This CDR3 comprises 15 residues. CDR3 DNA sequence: TGTGCCAGCAGCCAAGAATTGGCCGGCGCAGGGACCCAGTACTTC. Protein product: CASSQELAGAGTQYF. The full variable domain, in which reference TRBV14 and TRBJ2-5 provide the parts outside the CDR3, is EAGVTQFPSHSVIEKGQTVTLRCDPISGHDNLYWYRRVMGKEIKFLLHFVKESKQDESGMPNNRFLAERTGGTYSTLKVQPAELEDSGVYFCASSQELAGAGTQYFGPGTRLLVL.

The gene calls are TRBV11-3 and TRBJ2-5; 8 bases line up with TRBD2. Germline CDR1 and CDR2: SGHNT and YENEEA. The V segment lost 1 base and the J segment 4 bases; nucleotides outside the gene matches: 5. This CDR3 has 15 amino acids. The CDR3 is CASSLAGGPGETQYF. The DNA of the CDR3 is TGTGCCAGCAGCTTAGCGGGGGGGCCGGGAGAGACCCAGTACTTC.

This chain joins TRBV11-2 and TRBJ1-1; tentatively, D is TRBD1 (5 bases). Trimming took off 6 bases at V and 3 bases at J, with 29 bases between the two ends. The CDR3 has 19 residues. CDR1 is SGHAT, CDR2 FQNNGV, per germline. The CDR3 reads CASSYKKRRDRVYDTEAFF. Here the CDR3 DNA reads TGTGCCAGCAGTTATAAAAAGCGCAGGGATCGAGTTTATGACACTGAAGCTTTCTTT.

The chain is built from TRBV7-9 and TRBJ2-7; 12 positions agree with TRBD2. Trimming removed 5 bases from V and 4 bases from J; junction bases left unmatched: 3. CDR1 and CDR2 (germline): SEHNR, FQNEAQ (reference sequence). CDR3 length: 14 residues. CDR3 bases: TGTGCCAGCAGCACCGGGACTAGCGGGTACGAGCAGTACTTC. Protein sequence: CASSTGTSGYEQYF. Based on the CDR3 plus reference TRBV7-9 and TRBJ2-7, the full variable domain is DTGVSQNPRHKITKRGQNVTFRCDPISEHNRLYWYRQTLGQGPEFLTYFQNEAQLEKSRLLSDRFSAERPKGSFSTLEIQRTEQGDSAMYLCASSTGTSGYEQYFGPGTRLTVT.